This T cell receptor (beta chain) was observed in a study of T-cell reconstitution after alpha-beta-depleted transplantation in children. This clonotype came up a few times. Preparation of the TCRbeta library used unique molecular identifiers. TCRdb fed the PCR reads into MiXCR, producing one record per CDR3 protein. The table shows about 410,000 distinct CDR3 sequences, with around 21% occurring only once. The specimen was PBMCs from the stem cell graft donor, collected from the stem cell graft. The TCR comes from a human donor who donated a stem cell graft to a child with acute myeloid leukemia.

CDR3 coding DNA: TGTGCCATCAGTGAGGGTGGGACCAATGAGCAGTTCTTC. It specifies CAISEGGTNEQFF. The chain recombines TRBV10-3 with TRBJ2-1; either TRBD1 or TRBD2 may supply D (5 bases each). V was shortened by 2 bases and J by 6 bases, with 8 bases between the two germline ends. Germline lookup yields CDR1 ENHRY and CDR2 SYGVKD. The CDR3 is 13 residues long.